A single sample gave rise to the 26 T cell receptor beta chains below, sequenced in a study of human T cells and chemical hapten exposure. As to time point: pre-sensitization, week 0. Treatment indicated: therapeutic diphenylcyclopropenone sensitization with weekly scalp DPC. Each CDR3 protein is one row after TCRdb ran MiXCR on the RACE reads. The data show around 250,000 distinct CDR3 sequences, about 9% seen once. Sequencing used whole blood, obtained in connection with sensitization to the hapten diphenylcyclopropenone (DPC). All receptors derive from a woman in her forties with alopecia areata. Some clones in this sample may be carry-over from other donors' samples.

The V and J genes are TRBV7-6 and TRBJ2-5; unclear D gene. Germline V gene lookup returns CDR1 SGHVS and CDR2 FNYEAQ. Trimming took off 4 bases at V and 2 bases at J, with 14 bases between the two ends. CDR3 length: 15 residues. The chain's CDR3 is CASSSGPTRQETQYF. In DNA, the CDR3 is TGTGCCAGCAGCTCCGGCCCCACACGGCAAGAGACCCAGTACTTC.

This chain links TRBV28 with TRBJ2-2; TRBD1 is a possible D gene (5 bases). Trimming took 11 bases from V and 4 from J, leaving 14 bases between them. CDR1 is MDHEN and CDR2 is SYDVKM in the germline V gene. This CDR3 region has 13 residues. The CDR3 DNA reads as TGTGCCGCCGGACACCCAGCCACCGGGGAGCTGTTTTTT. It codes for CAAGHPATGELFF.

As to this clonotype: Germline is not matched at one junction end, which may reflect a read error. The CDR3 sequence: CATSTGNTGELFF. The CDR3, as DNA: TGCGCCACCAGCACAGGGAACACCGGGGAGCTGTTTTTT. V is TRBV5-1 and J is TRBJ2-2, with D possibly matching TRBD1 (5 bases). The germline V gene encodes CDR1 SGHRS and CDR2 YFSETQ. The CDR3 spans 13 residues.

The table lists this clonotype with many counts. The rearrangement joins TRBV28 to TRBJ2-7, with 7 bases matching TRBD1. V was pared by 10 bases and J by 1 base, with 7 bases of the junction left unmatched. Germline CDR1 reads MDHEN; CDR2 reads SYDVKM. The CDR3 is 13 residues long. CDR3 in amino acids: CATRDSLSYEQYF. DNA for the CDR3: TGTGCCACTCGGGACAGTCTTTCCTACGAGCAGTACTTC.

This clonotype occurred a few times. The rearrangement joins TRBV27 to TRBJ2-6, with 7 bases lining up with TRBD1. The V segment lost 8 bases and the J segment 0 bases; nucleotides outside the gene matches: 7. In germline, CDR1 is MNHEY, CDR2 SMNVEV (reference sequence). The CDR3 extends over 16 amino acids. The CDR3 protein is CASRDSDISGANVLTF. The CDR3 DNA reads as TGTGCCAGCCGGGACAGTGACATCTCTGGGGCCAACGTCCTGACTTTC.

This clonotype has more than one count but fewer than ten. This chain connects TRBV20-1 to TRBJ2-7; perhaps D is TRBD1 or TRBD2 (5 bases each). The CDR3 sequence is 16 residues long. V was cut by 7 bases and J by 1 base, with 23 bases left in between. Germline-derived CDR1 and CDR2 are DFQATT and SNEGSKA (reference sequence). The CDR3 DNA follows: TGCAGTGGCAGAGATTCGGGGTCGGCAGGGTCCTACGAGCAGTACTTC. Its translation: CSGRDSGSAGSYEQYF.

There are many counts of this clonotype. The chain carries TRBV12-3 or TRBV12-4 and TRBJ2-5; 7 nucleotides align to TRBD1. The V segment lost 5 bases and the J segment 4 bases; nucleotides outside the gene matches: 7. The CDR3 consists of 14 residues. The CDR3 region is CASSTQGNGETQYF. The CDR3, as DNA: TGTGCCAGCAGTACACAGGGGAATGGAGAGACCCAGTACTTC.

This clonotype was found a few times. A read error may produce the germline difference seen at one junction end. The V gene is TRBV20-1, the J gene TRBJ1-4; D uncertain. CDR3 length: 10 residues. Germline V gives CDR1 DFQATT, CDR2 SNEGSKA (reference sequence). The CDR3 DNA is TGCAGTGCTAGAGTGGATCCCCCGCCGTTT. This codes for CSARVDPPPF.

In its sample, this clonotype was seen many times. J is TRBJ1-1 and V is TRBV6-5; D not resolved. V was pared by 6 bases and J by 0 bases, with 8 bases between. Germline values: CDR1 MNHEY, CDR2 SVGAGI. The CDR3 has 13 residues. CDR3 nucleotides: TGTGCCAGCAGCCCCAAGATGAACACTGAAGCTTTCTTT. Protein sequence: CASSPKMNTEAFF.

A few counts support this clonotype. The CDR3 loop reads CASRPTRGLEETQYF. In DNA, the CDR3 is TGTGCCAGCAGACCCACCAGGGGGTTGGAGGAGACCCAGTACTTC. This chain uses TRBV6-2 or TRBV6-3 with TRBJ2-5; TRBD1 matches at 7 bases. The germline V gene has CDR1 MNHEY and CDR2 SVGEGT. The CDR3 is made up of 15 amino acids. V lost 6 bases to trimming and J lost 5 bases; unmatched junction nucleotides: 12.

The sample holds a few counts of this clonotype. The rearrangement joins TRBV7-9 to TRBJ2-3; 7 bases are a match to TRBD2. This CDR3 has 15 amino acids. The trim removed 5 bases at V and 1 base at J, leaving 6 bases unmatched. CDR1 is SEHNR, CDR2 FQNEAQ, per germline (reference sequence). The CDR3 DNA follows: TGTGCCAGCAGCCACGACCTAGCGGGCACAGATACGCAGTATTTT. It translates to CASSHDLAGTDTQYF.

Many counts were recorded for this clonotype. V usage is TRBV6-2 or TRBV6-3 and J usage is TRBJ1-1, with unresolved D. Per the germline V gene, CDR1 is MNHEY and CDR2 is SVGEGT. The CDR3 covers 14 residues. V was cut by 2 bases and J by 2 bases, with 9 bases left in between. In DNA form, the CDR3 reads TGTGCCAGCAGTTACGGGCCAGGTAACACTGAAGCTTTCTTT. Translating it yields CASSYGPGNTEAFF.

This clonotype showed up just a few times. The V gene is TRBV29-1, the J gene TRBJ2-3; perhaps TRBD2 as D (6 bases). Trimming took 0 bases from V and 3 from J, leaving 10 bases between them. Germline CDR1 reads SQVTM; CDR2 reads ANQGSEA. The CDR3 spans 14 residues. DNA of the CDR3: TGCAGCGTTGAAGATCGGGCGGGAACAGATACGCAGTATTTT. Translating it yields CSVEDRAGTDTQYF.

This clonotype was seen a few times. The chain has TRBV27 and TRBJ2-1; tentatively, D is TRBD1 (6 bases). The CDR3 has 13 residues. Between the trimmed V and J ends, which lost 7 bases and 6 bases, there was a span of 13 bases. Germline V lookup: CDR1 MNHEY, CDR2 SMNVEV (reference sequence). In nucleotides, the CDR3 is TGTGCCAGCACCCCACAGGGACCCAATGAGCAGTTCTTC. This codes for CASTPQGPNEQFF.

This clonotype was counted a few times. Sequence at one end of the junction differs from germline and may be a read error. The J gene is TRBJ1-6, the V gene TRBV6-2 or TRBV6-3, with 7 bases that match TRBD1. The germline gives CDR1 MNHEY, CDR2 SVGEGT. The CDR3 runs 12 residues. The CDR3 region is CASSYHQGQEDF. CDR3 in DNA: TGTGCCAGCAGTTACCACCAAGGACAGGAGGACTTT.

The table lists this clonotype with a few counts. In DNA, the CDR3 is TGCAGCGTCATGCACAGCAATCAGCCCCAGCATTTT. It specifies CSVMHSNQPQHF. V usage is TRBV29-1 and J usage is TRBJ1-5; unclear D gene. The CDR3 consists of 12 residues. Deletions cut 6 bases from V and 1 base from J, with 7 bases between. The germline CDR1 and CDR2 sequences are SQVTM and ANQGSEA.

The chain joins TRBV6-1 to TRBJ1-1; no reliable D call. V dropped 10 bases and J dropped 2 bases, with 17 bases sitting between them. The V gene's germline CDR1 is MNHNS and CDR2 SASEGT. The CDR3 is 14 amino acids. The DNA of the CDR3 is TGTGCCACGAGCCTACAGACGTTAAACACTGAAGCTTTCTTT. Its translation is CATSLQTLNTEAFF.

The rearrangement links TRBV20-1 to TRBJ1-6; 7 bases match TRBD1. V lost 0 bases, J lost 3 bases, and 8 bases stayed unmatched. The CDR3 runs to 17 residues. CDR1 and CDR2 (germline): DFQATT, SNEGSKA (reference sequence). CDR3 DNA sequence: TGCAGTGCTAGAGATATTCAACACAGGGGCTATAATTCACCCCTCCACTTT. Its protein product is CSARDIQHRGYNSPLHF.

This clonotype was seen a few times. The gene calls are TRBV4-3 and TRBJ2-3; a possible D gene is TRBD1 (5 bases). Germline CDR1 and CDR2: LGHNA and YSLEER. Trimming removed 0 bases at V and 2 bases at J, with 12 bases between. The CDR3 covers 16 residues. The CDR3: CASSQDKGRFTDTQYF. The CDR3 DNA sequence: TGCGCCAGCAGCCAAGATAAGGGGCGCTTCACAGATACGCAGTATTTT.

This clonotype came up many times. The chain recombines TRBV4-3 with TRBJ2-1; unclear D gene. Trimming pared 0 bases from V and 3 bases from J, leaving 9 bases between. CDR1 and CDR2 from the germline V gene are LGHNA and YSLEER. CDR3 length equals 15 residues. The CDR3 is CASSQDRYSYNEQFF. CDR3 bases: TGCGCCAGCAGCCAAGATCGGTACAGCTACAATGAGCAGTTCTTC.

The J gene is TRBJ2-1, the V gene TRBV12-3 or TRBV12-4; no clear D gene. The V gene lost 3 bases and the J gene lost 8 bases, with 17 bases spanning the gap. The CDR3 spans 15 residues. CDR3 sequence reads: CASSFEAAREYEQFF. The CDR3 nucleotides are TGTGCCAGCAGTTTTGAGGCAGCCCGCGAGTATGAGCAGTTCTTC.

This clonotype has only a few counts. The chain employs TRBV20-1 and TRBJ2-1; 7 bases fit TRBD2. The germline V gene has CDR1 DFQATT and CDR2 SNEGSKA (reference sequence). Losses at the gene ends were 7 bases for V and 9 bases for J; bases not matched to a gene: 9. CDR3 length: 12 residues. The CDR3 reads CSVSPGLSEQFF. In DNA, the CDR3 is TGCAGTGTTTCCCCGGGACTAAGTGAGCAGTTCTTC.

In its sample, this clonotype was seen many times. The chain couples TRBV24-1 to TRBJ2-3; maybe TRBD2 (6 bases). V was trimmed by 9 bases and J by 1 base, leaving 10 bases between them. Per the germline V gene, CDR1 is KGHDR and CDR2 is SFDVKD. The CDR3 length is 13 residues. CDR3 loop: CATRDSGTDTQYF. CDR3 nucleotide sequence: TGTGCCACCCGGGACTCCGGCACAGATACGCAGTATTTT.

The V gene is TRBV5-1, the J gene TRBJ2-5; 7 bases line up with TRBD2. The V and J ends lost 6 bases and 5 bases, in that order; junction bases with no gene match: 7. The CDR3 spans 13 residues. The germline CDR1 and CDR2 sequences are SGHRS and YFSETQ. CDR3 sequence (DNA): TGCGCCAGCAAAGTCCGGGAGGAGGAGACCCAGTACTTC. Encoded protein: CASKVREEETQYF.

This clonotype was counted at least ten times. The V and J genes are TRBV6-5 and TRBJ2-2; no reliable D call. V was trimmed by 9 bases and J by 0 bases, leaving 14 bases between them. The CDR3 loop spans 15 amino acids. Germline values: CDR1 MNHEY, CDR2 SVGAGI. CDR3 region: CARRPETTNTGELFF. The CDR3 bases are TGTGCCAGACGACCCGAGACAACGAACACCGGGGAGCTGTTTTTT.

This clonotype was seen a handful of times. The chain couples TRBV20-1 to TRBJ1-3; 9 nucleotides line up with TRBD1. The CDR3 consists of 14 residues. The germline V gene has CDR1 DFQATT and CDR2 SNEGSKA (reference sequence). The J segment lost 3 bases and the V segment lost 6 bases, leaving 6 bases of the junction unmatched. In nucleotides, the CDR3 is TGCAGTGCCGGGACAGGGCCTTTTGGAAACACCATATATTTT. Translated: CSAGTGPFGNTIYF.